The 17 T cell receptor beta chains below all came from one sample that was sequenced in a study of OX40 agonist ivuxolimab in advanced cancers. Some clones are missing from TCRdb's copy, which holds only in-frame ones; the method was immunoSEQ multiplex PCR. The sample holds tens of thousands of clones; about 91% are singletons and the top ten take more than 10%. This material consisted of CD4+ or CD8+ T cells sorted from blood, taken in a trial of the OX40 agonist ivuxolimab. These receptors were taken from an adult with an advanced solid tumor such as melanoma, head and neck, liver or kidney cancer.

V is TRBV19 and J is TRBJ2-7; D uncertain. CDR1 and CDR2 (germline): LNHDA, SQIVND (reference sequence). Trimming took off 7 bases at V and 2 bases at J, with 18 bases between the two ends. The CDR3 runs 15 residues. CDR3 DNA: TGTGCCAGTATTAAGTCCGTGACGGGTCCCTACGAGCAGTACTTC. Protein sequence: CASIKSVTGPYEQYF.

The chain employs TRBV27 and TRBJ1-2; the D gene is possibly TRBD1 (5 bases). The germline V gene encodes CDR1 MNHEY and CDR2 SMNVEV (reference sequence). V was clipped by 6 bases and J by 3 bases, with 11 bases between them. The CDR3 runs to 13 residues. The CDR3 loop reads CASRNRGDYGYTF. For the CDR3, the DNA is TGTGCCAGCAGGAATAGGGGCGACTATGGCTACACCTTC.

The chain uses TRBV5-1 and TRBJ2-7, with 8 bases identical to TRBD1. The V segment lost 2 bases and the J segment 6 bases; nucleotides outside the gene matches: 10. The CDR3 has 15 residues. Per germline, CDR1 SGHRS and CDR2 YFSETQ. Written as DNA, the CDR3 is TGCGCCAGCAGCTTAGACAGGGGTACCCCTTCCGAGCAGTACTTC. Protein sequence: CASSLDRGTPSEQYF. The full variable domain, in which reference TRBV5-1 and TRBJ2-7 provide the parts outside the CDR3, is KAGVTQTPRYLIKTRGQQVTLSCSPISGHRSVSWYQQTPGQGLQFLFEYFSETQRNKGNFPGRFSGRQFSNSRSEMNVSTLELGDSALYLCASSLDRGTPSEQYFGPGTRLTVT.

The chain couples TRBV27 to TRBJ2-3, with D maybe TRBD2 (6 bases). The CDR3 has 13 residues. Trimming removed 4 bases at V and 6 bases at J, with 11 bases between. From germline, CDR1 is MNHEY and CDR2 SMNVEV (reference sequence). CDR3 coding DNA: TGTGCCAGCAGTTGGAGGGCGGGGGATACGCAGTATTTT. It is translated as CASSWRAGDTQYF.

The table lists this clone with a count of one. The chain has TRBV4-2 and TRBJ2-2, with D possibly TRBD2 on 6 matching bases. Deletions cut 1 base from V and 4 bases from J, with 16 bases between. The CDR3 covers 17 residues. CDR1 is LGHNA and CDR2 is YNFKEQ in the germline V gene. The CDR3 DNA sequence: TGTGCCAGCAGCCAAGCGCGGGGTGGGTTCGTCACCGGGGAGCTGTTTTTT. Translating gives CASSQARGGFVTGELFF.

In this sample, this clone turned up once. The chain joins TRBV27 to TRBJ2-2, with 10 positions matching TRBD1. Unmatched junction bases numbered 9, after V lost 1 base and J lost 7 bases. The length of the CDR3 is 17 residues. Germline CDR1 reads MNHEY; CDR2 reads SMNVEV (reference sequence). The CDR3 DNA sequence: TGTGCCAGCAGTTTATTTCGGACAGGGGGACTCCTCGGGGAGCTGTTTTTT. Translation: CASSLFRTGGLLGELFF.

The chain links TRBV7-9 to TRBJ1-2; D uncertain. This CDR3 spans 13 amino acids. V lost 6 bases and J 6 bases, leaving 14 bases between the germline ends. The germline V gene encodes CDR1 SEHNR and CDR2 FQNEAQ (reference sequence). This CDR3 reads CASSESPGHGYTF. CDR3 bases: TGTGCCAGCAGTGAGAGCCCCGGCCATGGCTACACCTTC.

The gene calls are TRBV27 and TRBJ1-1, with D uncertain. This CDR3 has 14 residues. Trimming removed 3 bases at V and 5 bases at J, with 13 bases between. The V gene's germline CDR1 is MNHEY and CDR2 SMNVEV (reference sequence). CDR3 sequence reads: CASSLAPRGTEAFF. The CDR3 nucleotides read TGTGCCAGCAGTTTGGCCCCGCGGGGTACTGAAGCTTTCTTT.

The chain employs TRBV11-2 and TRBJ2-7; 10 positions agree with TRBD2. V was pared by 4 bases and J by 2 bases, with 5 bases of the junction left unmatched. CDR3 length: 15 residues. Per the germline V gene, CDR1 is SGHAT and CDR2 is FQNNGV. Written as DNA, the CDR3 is TGTGCCAGCAGCTACACTAGCGGGGCCGCCTACGAGCAGTACTTC. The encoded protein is CASSYTSGAAYEQYF. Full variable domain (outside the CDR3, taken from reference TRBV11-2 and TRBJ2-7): EAGVAQSPRYKIIEKRQSVAFWCNPISGHATLYWYQQILGQGPKLLIQFQNNGVVDDSQLPKDRFSAERLKGVDSTLKIQPAKLEDSAVYLCASSYTSGAAYEQYFGPGTRLTVT.

The CDR3 region has the DNA TGCAGCGCGGAGATTGCTAGCGGCTACGAGCAGTACTTC. Protein product: CSAEIASGYEQYF. The chain couples TRBV29-1 to TRBJ2-7, with TRBD2 matching over 7 bases. The CDR3 contains 13 residues. Germline CDR1 SQVTM, CDR2 ANQGSEA. V gave up 7 bases and J gave up 3 bases; unmatched junction bases: 9.

CDR3 protein: CASGPGGSWDTQYF. In DNA form, the CDR3 reads TGTGCCAGCGGTCCCGGAGGGAGCTGGGATACGCAGTATTTT. This chain links TRBV9 with TRBJ2-3, with D tentatively TRBD2 (6 bases). The germline V and J ends were trimmed by 7 bases and 6 bases, with 18 bases remaining between them. Germline values: CDR1 SGDLS, CDR2 YYNGEE. This CDR3 is built from 14 residues.

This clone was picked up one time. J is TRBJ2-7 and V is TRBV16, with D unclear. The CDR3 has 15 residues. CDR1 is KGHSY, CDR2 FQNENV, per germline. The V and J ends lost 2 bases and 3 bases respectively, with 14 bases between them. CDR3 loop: CASSQGSGSNYEQYF. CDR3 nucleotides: TGTGCCAGCAGCCAAGGGTCCGGATCTAACTACGAGCAGTACTTC.

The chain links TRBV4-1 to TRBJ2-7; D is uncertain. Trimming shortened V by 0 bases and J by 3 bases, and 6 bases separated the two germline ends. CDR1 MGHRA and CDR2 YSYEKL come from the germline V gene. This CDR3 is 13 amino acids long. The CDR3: CASSQDSDYEQYF. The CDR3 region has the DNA TGCGCCAGCAGCCAAGACTCCGACTACGAGCAGTACTTC.

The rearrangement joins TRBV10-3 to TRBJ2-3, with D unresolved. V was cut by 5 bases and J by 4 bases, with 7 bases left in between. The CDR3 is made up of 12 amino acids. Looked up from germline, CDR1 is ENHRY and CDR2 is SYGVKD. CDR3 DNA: TGTGCCATCAGTCAGATGGCAGATACGCAGTATTTT. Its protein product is CAISQMADTQYF.

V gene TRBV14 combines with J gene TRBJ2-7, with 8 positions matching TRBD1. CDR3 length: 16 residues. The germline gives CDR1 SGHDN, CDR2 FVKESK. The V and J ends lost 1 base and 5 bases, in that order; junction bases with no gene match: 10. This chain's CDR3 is CASSQASGTGRHEQYF. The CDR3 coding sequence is TGTGCCAGCAGCCAAGCATCCGGGACAGGTCGACACGAGCAGTACTTC.

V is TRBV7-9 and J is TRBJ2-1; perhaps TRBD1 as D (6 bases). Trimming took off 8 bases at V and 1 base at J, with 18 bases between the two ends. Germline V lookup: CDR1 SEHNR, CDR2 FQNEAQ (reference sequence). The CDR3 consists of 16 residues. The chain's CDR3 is CASAPQGGGSYNEQFF. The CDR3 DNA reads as TGTGCCAGCGCACCACAGGGTGGAGGTTCCTACAATGAGCAGTTCTTC.

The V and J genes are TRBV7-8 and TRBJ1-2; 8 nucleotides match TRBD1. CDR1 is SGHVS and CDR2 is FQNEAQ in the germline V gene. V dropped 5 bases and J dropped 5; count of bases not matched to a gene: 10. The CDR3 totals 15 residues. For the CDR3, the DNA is TGTGCCAGCAGCCCCGGACAGGGTCCCTTTTATGGCTACACCTTC. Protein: CASSPGQGPFYGYTF. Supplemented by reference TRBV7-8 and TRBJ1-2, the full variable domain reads GAGVSQSPRYKVAKRGQDVALRCDPISGHVSLFWYQQALGQGPEFLTYFQNEAQLDKSGLPSDRFFAERPEGSVSTLKIQRTQQEDSAVYLCASSPGQGPFYGYTFGSGTRLTVV.